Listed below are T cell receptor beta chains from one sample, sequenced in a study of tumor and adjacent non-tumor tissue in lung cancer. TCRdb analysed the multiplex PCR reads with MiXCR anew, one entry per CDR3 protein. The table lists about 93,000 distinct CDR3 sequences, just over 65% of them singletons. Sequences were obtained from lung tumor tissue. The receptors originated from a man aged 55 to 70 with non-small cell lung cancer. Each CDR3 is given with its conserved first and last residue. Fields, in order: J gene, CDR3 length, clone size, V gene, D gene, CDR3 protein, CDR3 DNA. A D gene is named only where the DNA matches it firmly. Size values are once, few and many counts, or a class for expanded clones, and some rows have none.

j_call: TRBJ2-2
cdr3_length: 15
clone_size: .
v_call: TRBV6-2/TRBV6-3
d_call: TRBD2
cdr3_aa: CASSFRTSGRGELFF
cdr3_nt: TGTGCCAGCAGCTTCCGGACTAGCGGGAGGGGGGAGCTGTTTTTT

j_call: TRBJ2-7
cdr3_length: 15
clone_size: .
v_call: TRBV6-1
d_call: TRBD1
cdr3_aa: CASRMPDRATYEQYF
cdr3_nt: TGTGCCAGCAGAATGCCGGACAGGGCCACCTACGAGCAGTACTTC

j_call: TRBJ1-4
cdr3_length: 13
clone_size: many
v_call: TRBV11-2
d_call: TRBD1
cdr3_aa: CASIRQGEEKLFF
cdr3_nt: TGTGCCAGCATAAGACAGGGGGAAGAAAAACTGTTTTTT

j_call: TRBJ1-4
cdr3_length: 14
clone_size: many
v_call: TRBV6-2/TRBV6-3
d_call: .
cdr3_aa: CASRRGPLEEKLFF
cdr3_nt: TGTGCCAGCAGACGGGGGCCGTTGGAGGAAAAACTGTTTTTT

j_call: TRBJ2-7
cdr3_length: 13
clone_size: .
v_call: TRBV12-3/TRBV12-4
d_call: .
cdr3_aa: CASSWGRRDEQYF
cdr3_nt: TGTGCCAGCAGTTGGGGCAGGCGAGACGAGCAGTATTTC

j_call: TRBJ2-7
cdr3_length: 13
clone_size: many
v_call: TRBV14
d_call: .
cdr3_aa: CASSRIRGYEQYF
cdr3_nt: TGTGCCAGCAGCCGGATCCGGGGCTACGAGCAGTACTTC

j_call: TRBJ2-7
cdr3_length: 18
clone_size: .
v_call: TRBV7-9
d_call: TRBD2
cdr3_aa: CASSSGLAGGYSSYEQYF
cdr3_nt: TGTGCCAGCAGCTCGGGACTAGCGGGGGGGTACAGCTCCTACGAGCAGTACTTC

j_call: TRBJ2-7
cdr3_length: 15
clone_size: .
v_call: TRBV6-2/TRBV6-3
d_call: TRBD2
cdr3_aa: CAISLPGLVIGEQYF
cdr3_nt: TGTGCCATCAGTCTCCCCGGACTAGTTATAGGCGAGCAGTACTTC

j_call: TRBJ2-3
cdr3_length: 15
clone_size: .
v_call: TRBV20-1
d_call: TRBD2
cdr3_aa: CSARELAGRRDTQYF
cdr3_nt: TGTAGTGCTAGAGAACTAGCGGGGAGAAGAGATACGCAGTATTTT

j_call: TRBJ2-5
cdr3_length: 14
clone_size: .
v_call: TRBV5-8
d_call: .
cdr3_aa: CAISLEWGRETQYF
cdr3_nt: TGTGCCATCAGCTTGGAATGGGGCCGGGAGACCCAGTACTTC

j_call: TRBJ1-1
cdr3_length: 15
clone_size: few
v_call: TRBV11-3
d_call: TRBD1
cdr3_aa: CASRPRDRGNIEAFF
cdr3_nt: TGCGCCAGCAGGCCAAGAGACAGGGGGAACATTGAAGCTTTCTTT

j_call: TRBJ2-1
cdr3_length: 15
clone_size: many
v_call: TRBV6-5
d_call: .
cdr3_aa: CASSYRRDSYNEQFF
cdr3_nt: TGTGCCAGCAGTTACAGGCGGGACTCCTACAATGAGCAGTTCTTC

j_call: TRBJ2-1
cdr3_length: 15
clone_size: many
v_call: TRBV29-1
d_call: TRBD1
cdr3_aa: CSANPMTGAHNEQFF
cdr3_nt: TGCAGCGCCAACCCGATGACAGGGGCGCACAATGAGCAGTTCTTC

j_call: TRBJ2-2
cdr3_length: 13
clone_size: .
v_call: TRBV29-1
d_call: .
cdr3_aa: CSVAASSTGELFF
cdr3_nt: TGCAGCGTAGCCGCGTCGAGCACCGGGGAACTGTTTTTT

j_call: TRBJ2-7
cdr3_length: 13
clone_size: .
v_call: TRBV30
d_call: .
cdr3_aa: CAWSPGISNEQYF
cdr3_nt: TGTGCCTGGAGTCCCGGGATTAGCAACGAGCAGTACTTC

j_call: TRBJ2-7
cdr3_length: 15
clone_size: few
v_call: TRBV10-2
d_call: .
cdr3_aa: CASSEWGDRRDEQYF
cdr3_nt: TGCGCCAGCAGTGAGTGGGGAGACAGGCGCGACGAGCAGTACTTC

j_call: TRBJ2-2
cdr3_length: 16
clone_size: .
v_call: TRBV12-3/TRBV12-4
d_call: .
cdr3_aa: CASSLSGGANTGGLFF
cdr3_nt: TGTGCCAGCAGTTTATCTGGGGGGGCGAACACCGGGGGGCTTTTTTTT